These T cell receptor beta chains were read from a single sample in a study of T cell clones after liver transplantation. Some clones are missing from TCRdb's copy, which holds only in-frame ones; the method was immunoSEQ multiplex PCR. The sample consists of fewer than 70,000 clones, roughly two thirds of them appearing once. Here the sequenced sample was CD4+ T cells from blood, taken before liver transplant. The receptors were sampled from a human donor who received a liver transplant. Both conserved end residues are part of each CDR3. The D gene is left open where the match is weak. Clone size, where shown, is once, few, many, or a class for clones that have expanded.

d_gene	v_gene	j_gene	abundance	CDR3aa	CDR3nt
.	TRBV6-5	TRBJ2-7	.	CASSYGGGPPYEQYF	TGTGCCAGCAGTTACGGGGGCGGCCCCCCCTACGAGCAGTACTTC
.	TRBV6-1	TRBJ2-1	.	CASSTSGLALNEQFF	.
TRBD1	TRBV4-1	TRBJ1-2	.	CASSQAGGTNYGYTF	TGCGCCAGCAGCCAAGCAGGGGGGACTAACTATGGCTACACCTTC
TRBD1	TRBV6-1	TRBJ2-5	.	CASSWDRAPQETQYF	TGTGCCAGCAGTTGGGACAGGGCTCCTCAAGAGACCCAGTACTTC
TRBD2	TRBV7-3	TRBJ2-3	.	CASSLRVRGTSGGTDTQYF	TGTGCCAGCAGCTTACGGGTGCGGGGGACTAGCGGGGGCACAGATACGCAGTATTTT
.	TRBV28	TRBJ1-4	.	CASGGSPINEKLFF	TGTGCCAGCGGAGGGTCCCCTATTAATGAAAAACTGTTTTTT
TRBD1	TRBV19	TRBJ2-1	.	CASSPGQNYNEQFF	TGTGCCAGTAGTCCGGGACAGAATTACAATGAGCAGTTCTTC
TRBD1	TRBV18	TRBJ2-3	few	CASSLGQDTDTQYF	TGTGCCAGCTCCCTTGGACAGGACACAGATACGCAGTATTTT
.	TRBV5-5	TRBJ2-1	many	CASSILDNEQFF	TGTGCCAGCAGCATCCTCGACAATGAGCAGTTCTTC
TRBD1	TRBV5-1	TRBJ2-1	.	CASSRGQPDNEQFF	TGCGCCAGCAGCCGGGGACAGCCCGACAATGAGCAGTTCTTC
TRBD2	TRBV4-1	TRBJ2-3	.	CASSPSPRRGGLDTQYF	TGCGCCAGCAGCCCCTCTCCTAGGCGGGGGGGCCTGGATACGCAGTATTTT
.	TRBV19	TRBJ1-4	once	CASRDSATNEKLFF	TGTGCCAGTAGGGACAGTGCAACTAATGAAAAACTGTTTTTT
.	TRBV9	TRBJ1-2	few	CASSGGARYGYTF	TGTGCCAGCAGCGGCGGCGCAAGGTATGGCTACACCTTC
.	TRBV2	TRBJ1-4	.	CASSAANEKLFF	TGTGCCAGCAGTGCGGCTAATGAAAAACTGTTTTTT
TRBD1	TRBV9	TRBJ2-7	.	CASSVGGGQGYEQYF	TGTGCCAGCAGCGTTGGCGGTGGACAGGGTTACGAGCAGTACTTC
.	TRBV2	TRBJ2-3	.	CASIPTGRTDTQYF	TGTGCCAGCATCCCGACAGGCCGCACAGATACGCAGTATTTT
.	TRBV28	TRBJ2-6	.	CASSLRTSHLGANVLTF	TGTGCCAGCAGTTTGCGGACTTCCCACCTTGGGGCCAACGTCCTGACTTTC
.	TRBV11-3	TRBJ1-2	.	CASSLGGSYGYTF	TGTGCCAGCAGCTTAGGGGGCAGCTATGGCTACACCTTC
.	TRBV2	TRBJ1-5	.	CATRAGDNQPQHF	TGTGCCACCAGGGCAGGGGACAATCAGCCCCAGCATTTT
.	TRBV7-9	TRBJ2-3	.	CASSWGPDTQYF	TGTGCCAGCAGCTGGGGGCCCGATACGCAGTATTTT